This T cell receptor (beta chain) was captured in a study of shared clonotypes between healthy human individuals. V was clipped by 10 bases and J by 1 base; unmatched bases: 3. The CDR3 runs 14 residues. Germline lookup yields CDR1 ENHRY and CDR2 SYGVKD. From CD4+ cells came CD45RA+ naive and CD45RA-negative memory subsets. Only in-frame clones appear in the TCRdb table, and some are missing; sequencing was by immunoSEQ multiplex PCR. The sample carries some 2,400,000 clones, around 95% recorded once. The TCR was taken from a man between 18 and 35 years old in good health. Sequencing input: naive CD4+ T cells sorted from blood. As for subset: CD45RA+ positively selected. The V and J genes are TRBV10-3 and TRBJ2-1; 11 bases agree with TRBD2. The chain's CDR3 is CATLAGASYNEQFF. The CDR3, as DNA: TGTGCCACACTAGCGGGAGCTTCCTACAATGAGCAGTTCTTC.